The T cell receptor beta chain described here comes from a study of identical twins. This CDR3 is 18 amino acids long. Germline V gene lookup returns CDR1 MNHEY and CDR2 SVGAGI. Trimming took 4 bases from V and 2 from J, leaving 22 bases between them. A universal primer site came from template switching; cDNA carried unique molecular identifiers. Using its own MiXCR run on the 5' RACE reads, TCRdb lists one record per CDR3 protein. This sample carries 450,000 to 650,000 distinct CDR3 sequences, roughly 9.5% of them seen once, and the ten largest clones take approximately 3%. Overall study results and limits: Memory repertoires lacked the insertion deficit that abundant cord blood beta clonotypes showed.

Of note for this clonotype: Its antigen is undetermined.

These data were also filed under a second study, of yellow fever vaccine responses in identical twins.

Source material: PBMCs. The receptor was derived from a woman aged 18-30 years in good health. The V and J genes are TRBV6-5 and TRBJ2-3; D remains unclear. In nucleotides, the CDR3 is TGTGCCAGCAGTTCCTCCGCTTTGCTGCATATCGACACAGATACGCAGTATTTT. Its translation is CASSSSALLHIDTDTQYF.